These 30 T cell receptor beta chains share one sample of origin, sequenced in a study of blood T cells in healthy people across ages. A second PCR of about 6 to 12 cycles used a sample-barcoded 5' primer and a J-beta primer mix. TCRdb reprocessed the 5' RACE reads with MiXCR, giving one entry per CDR3 protein. The profile shows roughly 1.7 million distinct CDR3 sequences, 30% to 35% of them singletons. Sample: blood. These receptors were taken from a woman in her 30s in good health.

This clonotype was found a few times. The chain combines TRBV7-9 with TRBJ2-3, with TRBD2 as a possible D gene (7 bases). CDR3 length: 15 amino acids. Germline V gene sequence: CDR1 SEHNR, CDR2 FQNEAQ (reference sequence). V shed 6 bases and J shed 5 bases, with 18 bases lying between them. CDR3 in amino acids: CASSQNGGPGDTQYF. The CDR3 DNA reads TGTGCCAGCAGTCAAAACGGGGGGCCTGGAGATACGCAGTATTTT. The whole variable domain, remainder taken from reference TRBV7-9 and TRBJ2-3, is DTGVSQNPRHKITKRGQNVTFRCDPISEHNRLYWYRQTLGQGPEFLTYFQNEAQLEKSRLLSDRFSAERPKGSFSTLEIQRTEQGDSAMYLCASSQNGGPGDTQYFGPGTRLTVL.

This clonotype was found many times. The chain is built from TRBV27 and TRBJ2-7, with D perhaps matching TRBD1 (5 bases). The CDR3 runs 14 residues. V was cut by 4 bases and J by 2 bases, with 12 bases left in between. Germline V gene data show CDR1 as MNHEY and CDR2 as SMNVEV (reference sequence). The CDR3 nucleotides are TGTGCCAGCAGTTATAGGGGAAGTACCTACGAGCAGTACTTC. Residues: CASSYRGSTYEQYF.

The gene calls are TRBV9 and TRBJ2-3; 8 nucleotides line up with TRBD1. CDR3 length: 18 residues. V dropped 0 bases and J dropped 0; count of bases not matched to a gene: 9. CDR1 is SGDLS, CDR2 YYNGEE, per germline. DNA for the CDR3: TGTGCCAGCAGCGTAGCTATAAACCAGGGGGCGAGCACAGATACGCAGTATTTT. Its protein is CASSVAINQGASTDTQYF.

This clonotype was picked up a small number of times. The chain is built from TRBV5-1 and TRBJ2-1, with 9 bases identical to TRBD1. The CDR3 totals 16 residues. Per the germline V gene, CDR1 is SGHRS and CDR2 is YFSETQ. V shed 0 bases and J 5 bases; nucleotides not matched to a gene: 6. CDR3 nucleotides: TGCGCCAGCAGCTTGGGGGACAGGGAAGTCCACAATGAGCAGTTCTTC. This codes for CASSLGDREVHNEQFF.

This chain uses TRBV7-9 with TRBJ1-1; D ambiguous. With 3 bases removed from V and 2 bases from J, the gap between germline ends came to 10 bases. There are 14 residues in the CDR3. The V gene's germline CDR1 is SEHNR and CDR2 FQNEAQ (reference sequence). DNA of the CDR3: TGTGCCAGCAGCTTCGCTTCGTCCAACACTGAAGCTTTCTTT. Translation: CASSFASSNTEAFF.

The V gene is TRBV9, the J gene TRBJ2-3; possibly TRBD1 or TRBD2 for D (5 bases each). The CDR3 runs 16 residues. CDR1 is SGDLS and CDR2 is YYNGEE in the germline V gene. Trimming took off 4 bases at V and 1 base at J, with 16 bases between the two ends. The CDR3 DNA sequence: TGTGCCAGCAGCCTCACCGGGACCCGGCGCACAGATACGCAGTATTTT. Its protein product is CASSLTGTRRTDTQYF.

This clonotype was detected a few times. The CDR3 nucleotides are TGCAGTGCTAGAGATCGCGACAGGGGCGGTGAGCAGTTCTTC. Residues: CSARDRDRGGEQFF. This chain connects TRBV20-1 to TRBJ2-1; the match to TRBD1 covers 8 bases. Per germline, CDR1 DFQATT and CDR2 SNEGSKA (reference sequence). With 0 bases clipped from V and 9 bases from J, the junction kept 7 bases outside the gene matches. The CDR3 is made up of 14 amino acids.

The chain uses TRBV9 and TRBJ1-5; possible D gene TRBD1, 5 bases. The CDR3 covers 10 residues. Germline CDR1 reads SGDLS; CDR2 reads YYNGEE. Trimming removed 5 bases at V and 15 bases at J, with 12 bases between. DNA of the CDR3: TGTGCCAGCAGAAACCGGGGGTTGCATTTT. Its translation: CASRNRGLHF.

This clonotype was recorded at least ten times. V gene TRBV12-3 or TRBV12-4 combines with J gene TRBJ2-7; D ambiguous. This CDR3 spans 12 amino acids. Trimming stripped 5 bases from V and 3 bases from J, with 8 bases between. The CDR3 nucleotides are TGTGCCAGCAGTATCATGATCTACGAGCAGTACTTC. Its translation is CASSIMIYEQYF.

Concerning this clonotype itself: Germline is not matched at one junction end, which may reflect a read error. This chain uses TRBV10-3 with TRBJ2-4, with a weak D call TRBD2 (6 bases). Germline CDR1 is ENHRY and CDR2 is SYGVKD. The CDR3 totals 12 residues. CDR3 sequence (DNA): TGTGCCAGCAGTCCCGGGGGTAGCGCGCAGTACTTC. It codes for CASSPGGSAQYF.

The rearrangement links TRBV7-3 to TRBJ2-7; 12 bases align to TRBD2. CDR1 SGHTA and CDR2 FQGTGA come from the germline V gene. The CDR3 consists of 16 residues. V shed 4 bases, J shed 7 bases, and the junction held 11 bases outside the gene matches. The CDR3 is CASSSPSSGGANEQYF. CDR3 DNA: TGTGCCAGCAGCTCCCCTTCTAGCGGGGGGGCGAATGAGCAGTACTTC.

This clonotype is a singleton in its sample. The chain links TRBV5-1 to TRBJ1-1, with TRBD1 as a possible D gene (6 bases). CDR1 and CDR2 (germline): SGHRS, YFSETQ. The CDR3 totals 15 residues. V was clipped by 2 bases and J by 1 base, with 12 bases between them. The CDR3 protein is CASSLTMDRNTEAFF. In DNA, the CDR3 is TGCGCCAGCAGCTTAACCATGGACAGGAACACTGAAGCTTTCTTT. The entire variable domain, with the rest obtained from reference TRBV5-1 and TRBJ1-1, is as follows: KAGVTQTPRYLIKTRGQQVTLSCSPISGHRSVSWYQQTPGQGLQFLFEYFSETQRNKGNFPGRFSGRQFSNSRSEMNVSTLELGDSALYLCASSLTMDRNTEAFFGQGTRLTVV.

This sequence joins TRBV18 and TRBJ2-3, with D unclear. Germline V gene sequence: CDR1 KGHSH, CDR2 LQKENI. CDR3 length: 17 residues. V lost 5 bases, J lost 4 bases, and 22 bases lay in between. The CDR3 nucleotides are TGTGCCAGCTCATCCGATGACCCTACCTGGGTCGCAGATACGCAGTATTTT. Protein sequence: CASSSDDPTWVADTQYF.

This clonotype was seen only a few times. The V and J genes are TRBV7-9 and TRBJ1-2, with D possibly being TRBD1 (6 bases). This CDR3 spans 12 amino acids. V was trimmed by 5 bases and J by 9 bases, leaving 13 bases between them. Germline CDR1 is SEHNR and CDR2 is FQNEAQ (reference sequence). This chain's CDR3 is CASSGRTESYTF. The DNA of the CDR3 is TGTGCCAGCAGCGGCCGGACAGAAAGCTACACCTTC.

V gene TRBV28 combines with J gene TRBJ2-7; D is unresolved. The V gene lost 2 bases and the J gene lost 1 base, with 9 bases spanning the gap. Germline V gene lookup returns CDR1 MDHEN and CDR2 SYDVKM. This CDR3 has 14 amino acids. CDR3 in amino acids: CASSLMLSSYEQYF. The CDR3 DNA is TGTGCCAGCAGTTTAATGCTAAGTTCCTACGAGCAGTACTTC.

The chain joins TRBV5-5 to TRBJ2-1; the D gene could be TRBD1 or TRBD2 (5 bases each). Germline V gives CDR1 SGHKS, CDR2 YYEKEE (reference sequence). The CDR3 runs to 12 residues. V gave up 2 bases and J gave up 10 bases, with 10 bases separating them. Here the CDR3 DNA reads TGTGCCAGCAGCTTTGGAGAGGGGGAGCAGTTCTTC. Amino acid sequence: CASSFGEGEQFF.

This chain links TRBV5-1 with TRBJ2-3; 7 bases match TRBD1. Germline V CDR1 and CDR2: SGHRS, YFSETQ. The ends lost 4 bases at V and 8 bases at J; junction bases unmatched: 10. This CDR3 region has 14 residues. This chain's CDR3 is CASSPSDRVGTQYF. The CDR3 DNA reads as TGCGCCAGCAGCCCCTCTGACAGGGTTGGTACGCAGTATTTT.

This clonotype came up a few times. This chain links TRBV2 with TRBJ2-1; 11 bases are a match to TRBD2. V trimming: 4 bases; J trimming: 5 bases; junction bases outside the gene matches: 4. Germline V CDR1 and CDR2: SNHLY, FYNNEI. The CDR3 is made up of 15 amino acids. The CDR3 reads CASSGGLAVDNEQFF. Written as DNA, the CDR3 is TGTGCCAGCAGTGGGGGACTAGCGGTCGACAATGAGCAGTTCTTC.

This clonotype was counted only a few times. This rearrangement joins TRBV10-3 to TRBJ2-2; 9 nucleotides align to TRBD1. CDR3 size: 15 residues. Germline V lookup: CDR1 ENHRY, CDR2 SYGVKD. V was pared by 7 bases and J by 1 base, with 4 bases of the junction left unmatched. CDR3 nucleotides: TGTGCCATCAACCGGGACAGGGAGAACACCGGGGAGCTGTTTTTT. Translated, it gives CAINRDRENTGELFF.

The chain couples TRBV2 to TRBJ2-5; D is perhaps TRBD1 (6 bases). Germline CDR1 and CDR2: SNHLY and FYNNEI. The CDR3 totals 14 residues. With 5 bases removed from V and 0 bases from J, the gap between germline ends came to 10 bases. CDR3 sequence (DNA): TGTGCCAGCAGTCCAGGGGACAACCAAGAGACCCAGTACTTC. This encodes CASSPGDNQETQYF.

The CDR3 region has the DNA TGTGCCAGCAGCTTCCGACAGTCCGGCGAGCAGTACTTC. Translation: CASSFRQSGEQYF. The chain combines TRBV11-2 with TRBJ2-7; D might be TRBD1 (5 bases). The germline gives CDR1 SGHAT, CDR2 FQNNGV. The V end lost 3 bases, the J end lost 6 bases, and 12 bases lay between the germline ends. The CDR3 totals 13 residues.

This clonotype came up a few times. The gene calls are TRBV7-9 and TRBJ1-4; 7 positions agree with TRBD1. The CDR3 contains 17 residues. V dropped 1 base and J dropped 7; count of bases not matched to a gene: 12. In germline, CDR1 is SEHNR, CDR2 FQNEAQ (reference sequence). CDR3 sequence (DNA): TGTGCCAGCAGCTTAGGGGTGACCCGACAGGGCGGTGAAAAACTGTTTTTT. Protein sequence: CASSLGVTRQGGEKLFF.

This clonotype has a count of ten or more. The chain is built from TRBV12-3 or TRBV12-4 and TRBJ2-7; the match to TRBD1 covers 7 bases. With 4 bases clipped from V and 3 bases from J, the junction kept 6 bases outside the gene matches. There are 14 residues in the CDR3. The CDR3, as DNA: TGTGCCAGCAGTTCAGGGGGTTCAGGCTACGAGCAGTACTTC. Protein: CASSSGGSGYEQYF.

Worth noting for this clonotype: At one boundary the junction diverges from the germline segment, which might be a read error. The chain uses TRBV3-1 and TRBJ2-7; no firm D call. This CDR3 has 15 amino acids. Germline V lookup: CDR1 LGHDT, CDR2 YNNKEL (reference sequence). This chain's CDR3 is CASSQPGVTSCEQYF. In DNA form, the CDR3 reads TGTGCCAGCAGCCAACCCGGCGTGACCTCCTGCGAGCAGTACTTC.

There are a few counts of this clonotype. The gene calls are TRBV9 and TRBJ2-7, with D hard to call. The CDR3 totals 15 residues. V was clipped by 0 bases and J by 4 bases, with 14 bases between them. Germline lookup yields CDR1 SGDLS and CDR2 YYNGEE. The CDR3 DNA sequence: TGTGCCAGCAGCGTAGGGTCAGCCCCGCTATACGAGCAGTACTTC. It yields the protein CASSVGSAPLYEQYF.

The gene calls are TRBV2 and TRBJ2-3; 11 bases fit TRBD1. Per the germline V gene, CDR1 is SNHLY and CDR2 is FYNNEI. CDR3 length equals 16 residues. The V segment lost 6 bases and the J segment 2 bases; nucleotides outside the gene matches: 7. DNA for the CDR3: TGTGCCAGCAGCCCCGGGACAGGGGGTCTCACAGATACGCAGTATTTT. Amino acid sequence: CASSPGTGGLTDTQYF.

The genes are TRBV5-1 and TRBJ2-5; TRBD2 is a possible D gene (6 bases). CDR1 is SGHRS, CDR2 YFSETQ, per germline. The CDR3 has 16 amino acids. Trimming shortened V by 5 bases and J by 2 bases, and 19 bases separated the two germline ends. The CDR3 coding sequence is TGCGCCAGCAGTGGGGTCGGGGGACGACGACAAGAGACCCAGTACTTC. Its translation is CASSGVGGRRQETQYF.

This clonotype was observed a few times. The chain recombines TRBV5-4 with TRBJ2-7, with TRBD1 matching over 7 bases. The CDR3 spans 15 residues. Trimming cost V 0 bases and J 5 bases; bases outside gene matches: 8. Per the germline V gene, CDR1 is SGHNT and CDR2 is YYREEE (reference sequence). CDR3 sequence reads: CASSLVGTAANEQYF. The DNA for the CDR3 is TGTGCCAGCAGCTTGGTGGGGACAGCCGCCAACGAGCAGTACTTC.

Note on this clonotype: Relative to the germline gene, one junction end is altered; a read error may explain this. This chain uses TRBV6-1 with TRBJ2-7, with D uncertain. CDR1 MNHNS and CDR2 SASEGT come from the germline V gene. The CDR3 has 12 residues. CDR3 coding DNA: TGCGCCAGCATCAGGAGCTCCTACGAGCAGTACTTC. Its translation is CASIRSSYEQYF.

Ten or more counts support this clonotype. The chain uses TRBV29-1 and TRBJ2-7; maybe TRBD2 (6 bases). Germline V gives CDR1 SQVTM, CDR2 ANQGSEA. V lost 4 bases and J 3 bases, leaving 16 bases between the germline ends. The CDR3 loop spans 14 amino acids. This chain's CDR3 is CSVAGGGFGYEQYF. CDR3 in DNA: TGCAGCGTTGCAGGTGGGGGGTTCGGCTACGAGCAGTACTTC.